This T cell receptor beta chain was identified during a study of T cell responses to AZD1222 COVID-19 vaccine. Study as a whole: Analysis merged second doses at about 4 or about 12 weeks. The study's findings and limits: AZD1222 recipients seropositive at baseline numbered only 5 or 6. Unmutated variant regions are reportedly targeted by nearly half of spike-specific TCRs. There were repertoire samples only from the period after the peak T cell response.

In its sample, this clone was seen once. Its specificity is unknown. TCRdb's copy holds only in-frame clones and misses some; the assay was immunoSEQ multiplex PCR. Of 100,000 to 150,000 clones in the sample, approximately 89% are singletons; the top ten hold 4% to 4.5%. CDR1 is MNHEY and CDR2 is SMNVEV in the germline V gene (reference sequence). Trimming pared 5 bases from V and 0 bases from J, leaving 8 bases between. This CDR3 is built from 14 residues. The receptor comes from an adult in good health. The sample here was peripheral blood, taken on day 0 of AZD1222 vaccination. The chain uses TRBV27 and TRBJ1-3, with a possible D match to TRBD1 (5 bases). The CDR3 coding sequence is TGTGCCAGCAGTCCTAGGGGCTCTGGAAACACCATATATTTT. It specifies CASSPRGSGNTIYF.